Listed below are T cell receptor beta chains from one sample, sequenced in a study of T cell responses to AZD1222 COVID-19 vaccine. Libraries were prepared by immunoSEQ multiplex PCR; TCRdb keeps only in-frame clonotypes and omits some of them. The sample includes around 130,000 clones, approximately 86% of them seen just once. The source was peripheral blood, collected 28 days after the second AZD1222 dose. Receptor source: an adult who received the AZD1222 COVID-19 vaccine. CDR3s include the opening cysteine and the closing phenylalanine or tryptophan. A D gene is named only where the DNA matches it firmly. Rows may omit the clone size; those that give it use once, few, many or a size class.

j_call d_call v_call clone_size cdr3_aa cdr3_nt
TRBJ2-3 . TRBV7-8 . CASSQGRAWGWDTQYF TGTGCCAGCAGCCAGGGGAGAGCGTGGGGTTGGGATACGCAGTATTTT
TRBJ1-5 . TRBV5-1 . CASSLAMGPNQPQHF TGCGCCAGCAGCTTGGCTATGGGTCCCAATCAGCCCCAGCATTTT
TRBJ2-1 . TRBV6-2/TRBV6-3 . CASSKLGNEQFF TGTGCCAGCAGTAAACTGGGGAATGAGCAGTTCTTC
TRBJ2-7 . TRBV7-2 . CASSLEHSRSWEQYF TGTGCCAGCAGCTTAGAACACTCACGGAGTTGGGAGCAGTACTTC
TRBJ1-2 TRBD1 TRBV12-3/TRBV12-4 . CASSIQGAWGYTF TGTGCCAGCAGTATACAGGGGGCATGGGGCTACACCTTC
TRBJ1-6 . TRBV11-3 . CASSPSSYNSPLHF TGTGCCAGCAGCCCGAGCTCCTATAATTCACCCCTCCACTTT
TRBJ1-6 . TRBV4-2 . CASSQDNDAGYSSYNSPLHF TGTGCCAGCAGCCAAGATAATGACGCAGGCTATAGCTCCTATAATTCACCCCTCCACTTT
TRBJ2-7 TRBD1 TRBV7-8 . CASSLVQGVYEQYF TGTGCCAGCAGCTTAGTACAGGGGGTTTACGAGCAGTACTTC
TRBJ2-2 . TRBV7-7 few CASSLGDGRTGELFF TGTGCTAGCAGCTTAGGAGACGGTCGGACCGGGGAGCTGTTTTTT
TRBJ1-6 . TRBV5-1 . CASSLMGEVLNSPLHF TGCGCCAGCAGCTTGATGGGGGAAGTCCTTAATTCACCCCTCCACTTT
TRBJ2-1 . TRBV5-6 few CASSLGPDSLGEQFF TGTGCCAGCAGCTTGGGCCCCGACAGCTTGGGGGAGCAGTTCTTC
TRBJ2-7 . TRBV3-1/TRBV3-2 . CASSQWGYEQYF TGTGCCAGCAGCCAATGGGGCTACGAGCAGTACTTC
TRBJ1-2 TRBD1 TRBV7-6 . CASSEGTGNYGYTF TGTGCCAGCAGCGAAGGGACAGGGAACTATGGCTACACCTTC
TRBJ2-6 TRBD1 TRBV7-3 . CASTSGQGSSGANVLTF TGTGCCAGCACTAGTGGACAGGGGAGCTCTGGGGCCAACGTCCTGACTTTC
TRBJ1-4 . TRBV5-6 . CASSLAGQVGEKLFF TGTGCCAGCAGCTTGGCCGGGCAGGTCGGTGAAAAACTGTTTTTT
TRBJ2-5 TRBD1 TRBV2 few CASSEPGQGAETQYF TGTGCCAGCAGTGAACCGGGACAGGGGGCCGAGACCCAGTACTTC
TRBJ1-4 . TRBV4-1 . CASSPFPAAATNEKLFF TGCGCCAGCAGCCCCTTCCCGGCGGCTGCAACTAATGAAAAACTGTTTTTT
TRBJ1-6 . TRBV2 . CASSRTFSYNSPLHF TGTGCCAGCAGTCGGACATTCTCCTATAATTCACCCCTCCACTTT
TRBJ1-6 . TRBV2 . CASSFEKGSPLHF TGTGCCAGCAGTTTCGAGAAGGGCTCACCCCTCCACTTT
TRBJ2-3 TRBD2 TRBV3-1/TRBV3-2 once CASSSPSGVSTDTQYF TGTGCCAGCAGCTCGCCTAGCGGGGTGAGCACAGATACGCAGTATTTT
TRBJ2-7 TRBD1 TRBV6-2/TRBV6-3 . CASSKFRDSYEQYF TGTGCCAGCAGTAAATTCCGGGACAGCTACGAGCAGTACTTC
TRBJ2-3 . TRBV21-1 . CASRDPDTQYF TGTGCCAGTCGGGACCCAGATACGCAGTATTTT
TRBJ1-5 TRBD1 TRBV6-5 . CASSDRENQPQHF TGTGCCAGCAGCGACAGGGAAAATCAGCCCCAGCATTTT
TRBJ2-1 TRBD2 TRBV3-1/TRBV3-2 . CASSQDRIAGGPYNEQFF TGTGCCAGCAGCCAAGATCGGATAGCGGGGGGGCCTTACAATGAGCAGTTCTTC
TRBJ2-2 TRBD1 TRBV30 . CAWSSGTGGSAGELFF TGTGCCTGGAGTTCCGGGACAGGGGGCTCGGCCGGGGAGCTGTTTTTT
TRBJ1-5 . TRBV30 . CAFQDRLDQPQHF TGTGCCTTTCAAGACAGGTTGGACCAGCCCCAGCATTTT
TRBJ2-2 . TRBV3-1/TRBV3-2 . CASSQEPVRATNTGELFF TGTGCCAGCAGCCAAGAACCGGTCAGGGCAACGAACACCGGGGAGCTGTTTTTT
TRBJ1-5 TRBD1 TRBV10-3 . CATGTVSNQPQHF TGTGCCACTGGGACAGTTAGCAATCAGCCCCAGCATTTT
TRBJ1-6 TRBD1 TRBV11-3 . CASSTPDREPLHF TGTGCCAGCAGCACACCCGACAGGGAACCCCTCCACTTT
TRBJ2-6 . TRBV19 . CASSISQEWANVLTF TGTGCCAGTAGTATTAGTCAGGAGTGGGCCAACGTCCTGACTTTC
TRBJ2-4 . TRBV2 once CASSEERALAKNIQYF TGTGCCAGCAGTGAGGAGCGGGCGCTAGCCAAAAACATTCAGTACTTC
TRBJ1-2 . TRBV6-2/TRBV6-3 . CASSYNVGRSGYTF TGTGCCAGCAGTTACAATGTGGGGCGTAGTGGCTACACCTTC
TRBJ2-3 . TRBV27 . CASSSDSWGTDTQYF TGTGCCAGCAGTTCTGACTCGTGGGGCACAGATACGCAGTATTTT
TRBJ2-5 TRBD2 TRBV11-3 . CASSLGQAGGSGTQYF TGTGCCAGCAGCTTAGGACAAGCGGGGGGATCGGGGACCCAGTACTTC
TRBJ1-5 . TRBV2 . CASIEREGNQPQHF TGTGCCAGCATAGAGAGGGAAGGAAATCAGCCCCAGCATTTT
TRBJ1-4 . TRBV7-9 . CASSFGGRTNEKLFF TGTGCCAGCAGCTTTGGTGGAAGAACTAATGAAAAACTGTTTTTT
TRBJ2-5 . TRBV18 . CASSQSARLQETQYF TGTGCCAGCTCACAATCGGCAAGACTCCAAGAGACCCAGTACTTC
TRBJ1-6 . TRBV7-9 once CASSFHGGPDSPLHF TGTGCCAGCAGCTTTCATGGGGGCCCGGATTCACCCCTCCACTTT
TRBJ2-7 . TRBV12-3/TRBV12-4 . CAVAGRSYEQYF TGTGCCGTTGCAGGGCGTTCCTACGAGCAGTACTTC
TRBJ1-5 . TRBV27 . CASSRGGPWQPQHF TGTGCCAGCAGTCGGGGTGGCCCGTGGCAGCCCCAGCATTTT
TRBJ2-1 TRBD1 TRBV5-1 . CASSSGTGSYNEQFF TGCGCCAGCAGCTCTGGGACAGGGTCCTACAATGAGCAGTTCTTC
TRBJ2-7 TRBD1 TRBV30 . CAGRRTGGGEQYF TGTGCCGGCCGCCGGACAGGGGGCGGCGAGCAGTACTTC
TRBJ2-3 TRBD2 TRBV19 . CASSIAERGSGGATDTQYF TGTGCCAGTAGTATAGCCGAACGCGGCAGCGGGGGGGCCACAGATACGCAGTATTTT
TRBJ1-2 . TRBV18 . CASSPSDSGGYTF TGTGCCAGCTCACCCTCGGACAGTGGTGGCTACACCTTC
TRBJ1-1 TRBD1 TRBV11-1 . CASSLAGGTEAFF TGTGCCAGCAGCTTGGCAGGGGGCACTGAAGCTTTCTTT
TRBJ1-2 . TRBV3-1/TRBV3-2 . CASSPGGNSYGYTF TGTGCCAGCAGCCCTGGAGGGAATAGCTATGGCTACACCTTC